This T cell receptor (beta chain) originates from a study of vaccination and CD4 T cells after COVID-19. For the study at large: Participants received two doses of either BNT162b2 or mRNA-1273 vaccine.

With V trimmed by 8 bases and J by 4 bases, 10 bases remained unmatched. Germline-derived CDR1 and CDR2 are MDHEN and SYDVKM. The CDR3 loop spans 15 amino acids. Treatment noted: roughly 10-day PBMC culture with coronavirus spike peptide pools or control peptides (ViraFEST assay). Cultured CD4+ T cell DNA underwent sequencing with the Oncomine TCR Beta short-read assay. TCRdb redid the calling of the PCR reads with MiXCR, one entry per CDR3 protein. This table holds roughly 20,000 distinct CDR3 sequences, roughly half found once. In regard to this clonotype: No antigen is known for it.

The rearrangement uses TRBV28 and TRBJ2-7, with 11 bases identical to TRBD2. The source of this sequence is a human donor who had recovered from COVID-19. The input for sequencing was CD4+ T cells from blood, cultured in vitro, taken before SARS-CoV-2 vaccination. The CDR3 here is CASAPSGTSGYEQYF. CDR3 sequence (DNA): TGTGCCAGCGCTCCGTCCGGGACTAGCGGTTACGAGCAGTACTTC. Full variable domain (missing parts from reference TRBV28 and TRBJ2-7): DVKVTQSSRYLVKRTGEKVFLECVQDMDHENMFWYRQDPGLGLRLIYFSYDVKMKEKGDIPEGYSVSREKKERFSLILESASTNQTSMYLCASAPSGTSGYEQYFGPGTRLTVT.